What follows is one T cell receptor beta chain and its context. Per germline, CDR1 MDHEN and CDR2 SYDVKM. The V end lost 5 bases, the J end lost 11 bases, and 19 bases lay between the germline ends. The CDR3 extends over 14 amino acids. This entry is derived from a study of shared clonotypes between healthy human individuals. Per sorted-subset replicate PCR, input was 150 to 250 ng DNA, representing some 30,000 T cell genomes. Using immunoSEQ multiplex PCR, the repertoire was profiled, and TCRdb retains in-frame clones only, with some absent. Of approximately 1.1 million clones in the sample, around 78% were seen once.

This rearrangement joins TRBV28 to TRBJ1-5; no clear D. Material for sequencing was memory CD4+ T cells from PBMCs. Subset here: CD45RA-negative fraction. The sequence was collected from a man younger than 35 in good health. Some clones in this sample may be carry-over from other donors' samples. For the CDR3, the DNA is TGTGCCAGCAGTGGAACAGTCGAGGGAGGGTCCCAGCATTTT. Translating gives CASSGTVEGGSQHF.